These 9 T cell receptor beta chains came from one sample sequenced in a study of shared clonotypes between healthy human individuals. Some clones are missing from TCRdb's copy, which holds only in-frame ones; the method was immunoSEQ multiplex PCR. The profile shows over a million clones, about 84% of them singletons. The sample comprised memory CD4+ T cells from PBMCs. Indicated subset: CD45RA-negative fraction. The receptor source for this set is a man aged 18 to 35 in good health. Some clones in this sample may be carry-over from other donors' samples.

In regard to this clone: Additional DNA sequences in this sample encode the identical CDR3. The chain couples TRBV2 to TRBJ1-2; the D is unclear. In germline, CDR1 is SNHLY, CDR2 FYNNEI. This CDR3 spans 12 amino acids. Trimming left V 3 bases short and J 4 bases short, with 6 bases between. The CDR3 coding sequence is TGTGCCAGCAGTGAGTCCGCCTATGGCTACACCTTC. Encoded protein: CASSESAYGYTF.

The V and J genes are TRBV6-1 and TRBJ1-1; no definite D call. This CDR3 region has 18 residues. Trimming stripped 3 bases from V and 0 bases from J, with 20 bases between. CDR1 is MNHNS and CDR2 is SASEGT in the germline V gene. The CDR3 DNA sequence: TGTGCCAGCAGTGAGGGGATTATGTCGTGGGTCCTGAACACTGAAGCTTTCTTT. This translates into CASSEGIMSWVLNTEAFF.

Concerning this clone itself: The sample has other DNA sequences that encode this CDR3 too. The chain joins TRBV7-2 to TRBJ1-4; D remains unclear. The germline CDR1 and CDR2 sequences are SGHTA and FQGNSA. This CDR3 comprises 13 residues. Trimming removed 1 base at V and 7 bases at J, with 7 bases between. The CDR3 DNA reads TGTGCCAGCAGCTTAGGGGGAGGTGAAAAACTGTTTTTT. The encoded protein is CASSLGGGEKLFF.

The chain is built from TRBV29-1 and TRBJ2-3; a weak D match, TRBD2 (5 bases). The CDR3 length is 16 residues. Deletions cut 7 bases from V and 2 bases from J, with 22 bases between. The germline gives CDR1 SQVTM, CDR2 ANQGSEA. The CDR3 protein is CSALSRRADVTDTQYF. In DNA form, the CDR3 reads TGCAGCGCCCTGAGCCGGAGAGCGGACGTCACAGATACGCAGTATTTT.

CDR3 in DNA: TGTGCCAGCTCAACCCCGGGACAGGGTGTAGGCGAGCAGTACTTC. Translation: CASSTPGQGVGEQYF. The V call is TRBV28, the J call TRBJ2-7, with 9 nucleotides matching TRBD1. V lost 8 bases to trimming and J lost 6 bases; unmatched junction nucleotides: 14. Per the germline V gene, CDR1 is MDHEN and CDR2 is SYDVKM. The CDR3 covers 15 residues.

J is TRBJ2-3 and V is TRBV25-1; 7 nucleotides line up with TRBD2. Germline assignment: CDR1 MGHDK and CDR2 SYGVNS. The CDR3 is 15 amino acids. The trim removed 3 bases at V and 4 bases at J, leaving 7 bases unmatched. DNA of the CDR3: TGTGCCAGCAGTGAGGGAGGGGCCCTGGCAGATACGCAGTATTTT. It specifies CASSEGGALADTQYF.

V usage is TRBV2 and J usage is TRBJ2-7; 9 nucleotides line up with TRBD1. Losses at the gene ends were 5 bases for V and 0 bases for J; bases not matched to a gene: 8. Germline loops: CDR1 SNHLY, CDR2 FYNNEI. CDR3 size: 16 residues. The CDR3 loop reads CASSRDRDRASYEQYF. The CDR3 nucleotides are TGTGCCAGCAGTCGAGACCGGGACAGGGCCTCCTACGAGCAGTACTTC.

The chain couples TRBV11-2 to TRBJ2-1, with unresolved D. CDR1 is SGHAT and CDR2 is FQNNGV in the germline V gene. Deletions cut 1 base from V and 5 bases from J, with 6 bases between. The CDR3 contains 13 residues. Here the CDR3 reads CASSLAPDNEQFF. The CDR3 DNA sequence: TGTGCCAGCAGCTTAGCCCCAGACAATGAGCAGTTCTTC.

V and J are TRBV16 and TRBJ1-3, with D unclear. The CDR3 runs 15 residues. Germline values: CDR1 KGHSY, CDR2 FQNENV. The V end lost 4 bases, the J end lost 0 bases, and 10 bases lay between the germline ends. The CDR3 DNA is TGTGCCAGCAGCCTCTTGGGGAACTCTGGAAACACCATATATTTT. It translates to CASSLLGNSGNTIYF.